Listed below are T cell receptor beta chains from one sample, sequenced in a study of T cell responses to AZD1222 COVID-19 vaccine. Produced via immunoSEQ multiplex PCR; TCRdb's table is partial and in-frame only. The repertoire holds about 140,000 clones, with roughly nine tenths as singletons. Sequenced material: peripheral blood, taken 28 days after the second AZD1222 dose. The receptors originated from an adult who received the AZD1222 COVID-19 vaccine. CDR3s include the opening cysteine and the closing phenylalanine or tryptophan. A D gene is named only where the DNA matches it firmly. The size of a clone is reported for some rows only, either as once, few or many, or as a class for expanded clones.

. | TRBD1 | TRBJ2-2 | TRBV5-1 | CASSLPDRANTGELFF | TGCGCCAGCAGCCTTCCGGACAGGGCGAACACCGGGGAGCTGTTTTTT
. | TRBD1 | TRBJ2-7 | TRBV19 | CASSIRDRGTYEQYF | TGTGCCAGTAGTATCCGGGACAGGGGAACCTACGAGCAGTACTTC
. | . | TRBJ1-2 | TRBV6-1 | CASSEVQAAYGYTF | TGTGCCAGCAGTGAAGTCCAGGCTGCCTATGGCTACACCTTC
. | . | TRBJ1-2 | TRBV11-2 | CASTIGTALGGYTF | TGTGCCAGCACCATAGGGACCGCCCTCGGAGGCTACACCTTC
. | . | TRBJ1-4 | TRBV7-6 | CASSLREGVNEKLFF | TGTGCCAGCAGCTTAAGGGAGGGGGTTAATGAAAAACTGTTTTTT
. | . | TRBJ1-6 | TRBV14 | CASSSTGNSPLHF | TGTGCCAGCAGCTCAACAGGGAATTCACCCCTCCACTTT
. | . | TRBJ2-1 | TRBV27 | CASSGGRSYNEQFF | TGTGCCAGCAGTGGGGGGCGCTCCTACAATGAGCAGTTCTTC
. | TRBD2 | TRBJ2-2 | TRBV11-1 | CASSPLAGEAGELFF | TGTGCCAGCAGCCCACTAGCGGGAGAGGCCGGGGAGCTGTTTTTT
. | TRBD1 | TRBJ1-5 | TRBV7-8 | CASSRDSLNQPQHF | TGTGCCAGCAGCAGGGACAGCCTCAATCAGCCCCAGCATTTT
. | . | TRBJ2-1 | TRBV29-1 | CSVENPQALYNEQFF | TGCAGCGTTGAAAATCCCCAGGCCCTCTACAATGAGCAGTTCTTC
. | . | TRBJ2-1 | TRBV6-5 | CASSYNGGRDNEQFF | TGTGCCAGCAGTTACAACGGGGGGCGCGACAATGAGCAGTTCTTC
. | . | TRBJ2-7 | TRBV7-2 | CASSLSPYEQYF | TGTGCCAGCAGCTTATCGCCCTACGAGCAGTACTTC
. | . | TRBJ2-2 | TRBV9 | CASSAQHSGGELFF | TGTGCCAGCAGCGCCCAACATTCCGGCGGGGAGCTGTTTTTT
. | . | TRBJ2-1 | TRBV7-9 | CASSSRPLDEQFF | TGTGCCAGCAGCTCCCGCCCTTTGGATGAGCAGTTCTTC
. | TRBD2 | TRBJ2-1 | TRBV14 | CASSPASGGYRYEQFF | TGTGCCAGCAGCCCGGCTAGCGGGGGGTACAGGTATGAGCAGTTCTTC
once | TRBD1 | TRBJ1-1 | TRBV28 | CASSLSRRRGRAPRIEAFF | TGTGCCAGCAGTTTATCCCGGCGCAGGGGGCGCGCCCCAAGAATAGAAGCTTTCTTT
. | . | TRBJ1-1 | TRBV19 | CATSTPGFRTEAFF | TGTGCCACCTCGACTCCAGGGTTCCGCACTGAAGCTTTCTTT
. | . | TRBJ2-7 | TRBV2 | CASSDQGLSYEQYF | TGTGCCAGCAGCGACCAGGGACTCAGCTACGAGCAGTACTTC
. | TRBD1 | TRBJ2-7 | TRBV19 | CASTIRQGSYEQYF | TGTGCCAGTACCATACGACAGGGTTCCTACGAGCAGTACTTC
. | TRBD1 | TRBJ2-7 | TRBV29-1 | CSVDPGQGSYEQYF | TGCAGCGTTGATCCCGGACAGGGGTCCTACGAGCAGTACTTC
. | . | TRBJ1-1 | TRBV18 | CASSPPQGLGNTEAFF | TGTGCCAGCTCACCACCCCAGGGTTTAGGGAACACTGAAGCTTTCTTT
. | TRBD2 | TRBJ2-3 | TRBV3-1/TRBV3-2 | CASSQELRTSGTDTQYF | TGTGCCAGCAGCCAAGAATTACGGACTAGCGGGACAGATACGCAGTATTTT
. | . | TRBJ1-4 | TRBV18 | CASSPQGWGEKLFF | TGTGCCAGCTCACCGCAGGGGTGGGGCGAAAAACTGTTTTTT
. | . | TRBJ2-7 | TRBV7-9 | CASSSRHSYEQYF | TGTGCCAGCAGCTCTCGACACTCCTACGAGCAGTACTTC
. | . | TRBJ1-2 | TRBV4-3 | CASSLGAGARSYGYTF | TGCGCCAGCAGCCTTGGGGCCGGGGCGCGAAGCTATGGCTACACCTTC
. | TRBD1 | TRBJ2-2 | TRBV12-3/TRBV12-4 | CATSTGDPGELFF | TGTGCCACCTCGACAGGGGACCCCGGGGAGCTGTTTTTT
once | . | TRBJ1-1 | TRBV7-9 | CASSFLVNTEAFF | TGTGCCAGCAGCTTTCTAGTGAACACTGAAGCTTTCTTT
. | . | TRBJ2-2 | TRBV24-1 | CATSDFKGQRNTGELFF | TGTGCCACCAGTGATTTTAAAGGACAGAGAAACACCGGGGAGCTGTTTTTT
. | . | TRBJ2-7 | TRBV10-3 | CAIRAPDSYEQYF | TGTGCCATCAGGGCCCCGGATTCCTACGAGCAGTACTTC
. | . | TRBJ2-3 | TRBV2 | CALQPRVTDTQYF | TGTGCCCTCCAGCCGCGGGTGACAGATACGCAGTATTTT
once | . | TRBJ1-2 | TRBV5-5 | CASSLEPSGEEGYTF | TGTGCCAGCAGCTTGGAACCTTCAGGGGAGGAAGGCTACACCTTC
. | TRBD1 | TRBJ1-5 | TRBV4-2 | CASSKGTGPMLRPQHF | TGTGCCAGCAGCAAAGGGACAGGTCCCATGTTGAGGCCCCAGCATTTT
. | . | TRBJ2-7 | TRBV7-2 | CASSFNGGPYEQYF | TGTGCCAGCAGCTTTAACGGGGGCCCCTACGAGCAGTACTTC
. | . | TRBJ2-7 | TRBV7-2 | CASSLTGTPLEQYF | TGTGCCAGCAGCCTCACCGGGACTCCTTTGGAGCAGTACTTC
. | . | TRBJ2-1 | TRBV6-2/TRBV6-3 | CASSYGGSYEQFF | TGTGCCAGCAGTTACGGTGGGAGCTATGAGCAGTTCTTC
. | . | TRBJ1-3 | TRBV5-1 | CASSPHDGNSGNTIYF | TGCGCCAGCAGCCCCCATGACGGAAACTCTGGAAACACCATATATTTT
. | . | TRBJ2-3 | TRBV23-1 | CASSQSRRSTSSTDTQYF | TGCGCCAGCAGTCAATCAAGGCGGAGCACTTCGAGCACAGATACGCAGTATTTT
. | . | TRBJ1-5 | TRBV5-1 | CASSLVGNQPQHF | TGCGCCAGCAGCTTGGTAGGCAATCAGCCCCAGCATTTT
. | . | TRBJ2-3 | TRBV19 | CASSIGGGLFTDTQYF | TGTGCCAGTAGTATCGGTGGGGGGCTCTTCACAGATACGCAGTATTTT
. | . | TRBJ2-7 | TRBV19 | CASSRDSYEQYF | TGTGCCAGTAGTCGGGATTCCTACGAGCAGTACTTC
. | TRBD2 | TRBJ2-1 | TRBV15 | CATSRSGLAGNEQFF | TGTGCCACCAGCAGATCGGGACTAGCGGGAAATGAGCAGTTCTTC
. | . | TRBJ1-2 | TRBV4-3 | CASSPSGRANYGYTF | TGCGCCAGCAGCCCGTCGGGGAGGGCAAACTATGGCTACACCTTC
once | TRBD2 | TRBJ2-1 | TRBV2 | CASSETSGSNEQFF | TGTGCCAGCAGTGAAACTAGCGGGAGCAATGAGCAGTTCTTC
. | . | TRBJ2-5 | TRBV5-6 | CASSSQGTQETQYF | TGTGCCAGCAGCTCTCAGGGAACCCAAGAGACCCAGTACTTC
. | . | TRBJ2-7 | TRBV28 | CASSTRFSSYEQYF | TGTGCCAGCAGCACGCGATTTAGCTCCTACGAGCAGTACTTC
. | . | TRBJ2-3 | TRBV27 | CASSPSTGYTDTQYF | TGTGCCAGCAGTCCGTCTACAGGGTACACAGATACGCAGTATTTT
. | . | TRBJ2-7 | TRBV4-3 | CASSQDMGTGPYEQYF | TGCGCCAGCAGCCAAGATATGGGTACGGGGCCCTACGAGCAGTACTTC
. | . | TRBJ1-2 | TRBV5-1 | CASSPGVGQTTSYGYTF | TGCGCCAGCAGCCCCGGGGTAGGACAGACAACTTCCTATGGCTACACCTTC
. | . | TRBJ2-2 | TRBV9 | CASSVGDGELFF | TGTGCCAGCAGCGTAGGGGACGGGGAGCTGTTTTTT
few | . | TRBJ1-1 | TRBV6-2/TRBV6-3 | CASSYSGSGSEAFF | TGTGCCAGCAGTTACTCGGGGTCAGGATCAGAAGCTTTCTTT
. | . | TRBJ1-3 | TRBV5-1 | CASSLGPNRAVGNTIYF | TGCGCCAGCAGCTTGGGGCCGAACAGGGCAGTTGGAAACACCATATATTTT
. | . | TRBJ2-6 | TRBV29-1 | CSVEVGGNSGANVLTF | TGCAGCGTTGAAGTTGGCGGAAACTCTGGGGCCAACGTCCTGACTTTC
. | TRBD1 | TRBJ1-2 | TRBV7-2 | CASSLGQGANGYTF | TGTGCCAGCAGCTTAGGGCAGGGGGCAAATGGCTACACCTTC
. | . | TRBJ2-7 | TRBV27 | CASKLTIGVSYEQYF | TGTGCCAGCAAACTTACCATAGGAGTTTCCTACGAGCAGTACTTC
. | . | TRBJ2-3 | TRBV4-1 | CASSQSGLATDTQYF | TGCGCCAGCAGCCAATCGGGGCTAGCGACAGATACGCAGTATTTT
. | . | TRBJ2-7 | TRBV6-4 | CASSVSGVGGLSYEQYF | TGTGCCAGCAGTGTCTCCGGGGTGGGGGGCCTCTCCTACGAGCAGTACTTC
. | . | TRBJ2-7 | TRBV19 | CASSISDWREQYF | TGTGCCAGTAGTATCTCGGACTGGCGCGAGCAGTACTTC